This TCR beta chain was found in a study of early T cells in non-severe SARS-CoV-2 infection. Across the whole study: The sequenced material was bulk RNA from unsorted whole blood, and its chains were unpaired. General observations from the study: VDJdb matching skewed toward anti-spike CD8 responses, missing private and CD4 specificities.

This clonotype was counted only a few times. Antigen: not known. TCRdb re-called the 5' RACE reads with MiXCR, one entry per CDR3 protein. This table holds tens of thousands of distinct CDR3 sequences, roughly a fifth found once. This CDR3 has 13 residues. Between the trimmed V and J ends, which lost 7 bases and 6 bases, there was a span of 15 bases. Germline V gene lookup returns CDR1 MGHRA and CDR2 YSYEKL. The sample here was whole blood, taken at baseline. This sequence originates from an adult who was a healthcare worker with PCR-confirmed SARS-CoV-2 infection or an uninfected control (not recorded which). This rearrangement joins TRBV4-1 to TRBJ1-1; D possibly corresponds to TRBD1 (5 bases). The CDR3 DNA reads as TGCGCCAGCACCTCCGGTTTGGGGGCTGAAGCTTTCTTT. This gives the protein CASTSGLGAEAFF.